This T cell receptor (beta chain) was identified in a study of Ad26.COV2.S vaccination and SARS-CoV-2 variants. The germline gives CDR1 MNHEY, CDR2 SMNVEV (reference sequence). The CDR3 is 20 amino acids. Trimming removed 0 bases from V and 2 bases from J, with 20 bases in between. Regarding the study as a whole: Relative to placebo recipients, vaccine recipients exhibited elevated spike-specific TCR breadth. Total T cell responses, in the TCR breadth and depth analyses, may have been underestimated. Once vaccination had occurred, spike-specific CD8+ and CD4+ T cell responses reportedly showed substantial breadth.

This clone has a single count. The antigen remains undetermined. The assay was immunoSEQ multiplex PCR, and TCRdb's table has in-frame clones only and misses some. The sample carries under 150,000 clones, 75% to 90% recorded once. Sample: peripheral blood, taken after recovery from COVID-19. The chain uses TRBV27 and TRBJ2-6; no firm D call. The receptor was isolated from a human donor who had recovered from COVID-19. The CDR3 sequence is CASSLSAGLLYLAGANVLTF. The CDR3 nucleotides are TGTGCCAGCAGTTTATCTGCAGGCTTACTCTACTTGGCTGGGGCCAACGTCCTGACTTTC.